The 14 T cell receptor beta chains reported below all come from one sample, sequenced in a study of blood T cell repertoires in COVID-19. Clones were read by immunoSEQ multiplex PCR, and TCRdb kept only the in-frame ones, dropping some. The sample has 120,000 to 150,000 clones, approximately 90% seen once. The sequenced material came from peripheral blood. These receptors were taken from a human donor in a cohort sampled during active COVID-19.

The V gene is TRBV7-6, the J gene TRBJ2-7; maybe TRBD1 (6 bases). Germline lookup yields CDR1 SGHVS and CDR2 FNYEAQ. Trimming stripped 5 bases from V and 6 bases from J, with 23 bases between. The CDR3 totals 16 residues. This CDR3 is CASSLKQGHGAGEQYF. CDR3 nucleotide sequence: TGTGCCAGCAGCCTAAAACAGGGACACGGGGCGGGCGAGCAGTACTTC.

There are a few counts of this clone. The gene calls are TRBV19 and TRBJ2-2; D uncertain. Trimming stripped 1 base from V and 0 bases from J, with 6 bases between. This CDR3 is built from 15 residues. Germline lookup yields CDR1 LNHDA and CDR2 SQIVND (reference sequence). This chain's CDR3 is CASSIAQTNTGELFF. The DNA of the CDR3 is TGTGCCAGTAGTATAGCACAGACGAACACCGGGGAGCTGTTTTTT.

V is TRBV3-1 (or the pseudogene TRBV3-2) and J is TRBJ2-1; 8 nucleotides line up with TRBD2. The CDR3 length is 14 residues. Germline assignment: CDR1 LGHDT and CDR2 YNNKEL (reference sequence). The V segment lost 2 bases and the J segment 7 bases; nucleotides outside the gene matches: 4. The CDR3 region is CASSQSSGGNEQFF. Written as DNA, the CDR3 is TGTGCCAGCAGCCAATCATCGGGGGGGAATGAGCAGTTCTTC.

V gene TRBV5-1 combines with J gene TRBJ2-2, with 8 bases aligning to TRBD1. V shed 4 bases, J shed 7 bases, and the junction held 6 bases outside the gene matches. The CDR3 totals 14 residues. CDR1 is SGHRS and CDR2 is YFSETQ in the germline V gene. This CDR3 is CASSKDRESGELFF. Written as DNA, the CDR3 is TGCGCCAGCAGCAAGGACAGGGAGAGCGGGGAGCTGTTTTTT.

The CDR3 coding sequence is TGTGCCAGCAGCTCCCCGGGGGGGAGAGGCTCTGGGGCCAACGTCCTGACTTTC. Residues: CASSSPGGRGSGANVLTF. The chain is built from TRBV5-4 and TRBJ2-6, with 8 bases that match TRBD2. There are 18 residues in the CDR3. CDR1 is SGHNT, CDR2 YYREEE, per germline (reference sequence). After removal of 3 bases from V and 0 bases from J, the junction contained 8 bases not matched to a gene. Combining the CDR3 with reference TRBV5-4 and TRBJ2-6 gives the whole variable domain ETGVTQSPTHLIKTRGQQVTLRCSSQSGHNTVSWYQQALGQGPQFIFQYYREEENGRGNFPPRFSGLQFPNYSSELNVNALELDDSALYLCASSSPGGRGSGANVLTFGAGSRLTVL.

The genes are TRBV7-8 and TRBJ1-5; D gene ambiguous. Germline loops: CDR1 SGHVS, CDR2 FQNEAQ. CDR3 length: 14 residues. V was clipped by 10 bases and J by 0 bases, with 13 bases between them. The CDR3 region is CATQAGYSNQPQHF. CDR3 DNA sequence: TGTGCCACCCAGGCGGGGTATAGCAATCAGCCCCAGCATTTT.

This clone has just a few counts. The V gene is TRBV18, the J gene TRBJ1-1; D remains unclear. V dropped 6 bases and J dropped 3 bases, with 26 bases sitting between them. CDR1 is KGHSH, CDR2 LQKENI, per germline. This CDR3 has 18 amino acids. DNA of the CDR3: TGTGCCAGCTCGCCAACAATTACTCGGGGAGGGTCGTACACTGAAGCTTTCTTT. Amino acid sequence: CASSPTITRGGSYTEAFF.

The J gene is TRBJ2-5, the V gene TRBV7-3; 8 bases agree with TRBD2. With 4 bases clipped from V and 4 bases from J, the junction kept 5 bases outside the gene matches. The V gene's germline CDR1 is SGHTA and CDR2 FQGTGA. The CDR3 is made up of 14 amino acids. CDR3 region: CASSSGLAGETQYF. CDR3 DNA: TGTGCCAGCAGCTCTGGACTAGCCGGAGAGACCCAGTACTTC.

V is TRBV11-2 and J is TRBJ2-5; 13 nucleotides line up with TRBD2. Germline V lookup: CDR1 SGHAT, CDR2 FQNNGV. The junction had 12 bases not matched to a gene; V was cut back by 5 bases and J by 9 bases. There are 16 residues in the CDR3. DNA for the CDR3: TGTGCCAGCAGCCCGACTAGCGGGGGGCTTCCACGGCCCCAGTACTTC. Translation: CASSPTSGGLPRPQYF.

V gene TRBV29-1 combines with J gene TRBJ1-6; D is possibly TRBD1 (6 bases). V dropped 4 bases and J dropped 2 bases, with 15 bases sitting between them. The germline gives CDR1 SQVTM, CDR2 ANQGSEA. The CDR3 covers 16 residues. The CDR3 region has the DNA TGCAGCGTTGCCGCGACAGGAAGAACCTATAATTCACCCCTCCACTTT. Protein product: CSVAATGRTYNSPLHF.

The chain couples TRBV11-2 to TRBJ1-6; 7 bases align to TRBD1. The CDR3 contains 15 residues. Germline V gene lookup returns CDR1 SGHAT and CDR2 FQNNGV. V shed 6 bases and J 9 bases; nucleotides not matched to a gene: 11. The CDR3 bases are TGTGCCAGCAGACCATCGTACAGGGGCGGTTCACCCCTCCACTTT. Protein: CASRPSYRGGSPLHF.

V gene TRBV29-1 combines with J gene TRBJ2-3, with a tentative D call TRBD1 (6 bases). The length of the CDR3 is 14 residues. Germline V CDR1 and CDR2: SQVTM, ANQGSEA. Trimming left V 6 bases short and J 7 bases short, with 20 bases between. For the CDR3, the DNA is TGCAGCGTGGGCGGAAGCAGGGGCCCAAATACGCAGTATTTT. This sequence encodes CSVGGSRGPNTQYF.

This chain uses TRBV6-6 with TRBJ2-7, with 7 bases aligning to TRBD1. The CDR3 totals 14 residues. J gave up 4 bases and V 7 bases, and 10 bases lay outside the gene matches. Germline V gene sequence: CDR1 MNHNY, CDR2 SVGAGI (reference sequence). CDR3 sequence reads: CASTHAGTEYEQYF. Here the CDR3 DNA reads TGTGCCAGCACTCACGCCGGGACAGAGTACGAGCAGTACTTC.

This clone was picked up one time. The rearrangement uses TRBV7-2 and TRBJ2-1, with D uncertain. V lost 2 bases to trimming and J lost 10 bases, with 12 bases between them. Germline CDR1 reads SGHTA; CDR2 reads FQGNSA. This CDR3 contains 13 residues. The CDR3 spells CASSLHLTREQFF. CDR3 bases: TGTGCCAGCAGCTTACACCTTACCAGGGAGCAGTTCTTC. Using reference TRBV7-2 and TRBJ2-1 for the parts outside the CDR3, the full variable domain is GAGVSQSPSNKVTEKGKDVELRCDPISGHTALYWYRQSLGQGLEFLIYFQGNSAPDKSGLPSDRFSAERTGGSVSTLTIQRTQQEDSAVYLCASSLHLTREQFFGPGTRLTVL.